This TCR beta chain was recovered during a study of blood T cell repertoires in COVID-19. About the study: COVID-19 samples from acute and convalescent phases originated in the United States, Italy and Spain. From T cells, B-cell-depleted T cells, or PBMCs came the material, which was cDNA or gDNA.

Germline-derived CDR1 and CDR2 are SGHAT and FQNNGV. There are 16 residues in the CDR3. V gave up 2 bases and J gave up 6 bases, with 17 bases separating them. Original processing methods: Nucleated cell number was recorded as an estimate derived from reference gene primer amplification. Generated by immunoSEQ multiplex PCR, the TCRdb table keeps only in-frame clones and is missing some. The D gene and trimming were derived from the DNA, and the V and J assignments and clone size from that table. The table has 50,000 to 70,000 clones, about 86% seen once. This clone has a single count. This clonotype was obtained from a man in his sixties with acute or convalescent COVID-19. Sample: peripheral blood. The V and J genes are TRBV11-2 and TRBJ2-1; maybe TRBD2 (5 bases). The CDR3 bases are TGTGCCAGCAGCTTACACCCCCGGGAATCAATCAATGAGCAGTTCTTC. Encoded protein: CASSLHPRESINEQFF.